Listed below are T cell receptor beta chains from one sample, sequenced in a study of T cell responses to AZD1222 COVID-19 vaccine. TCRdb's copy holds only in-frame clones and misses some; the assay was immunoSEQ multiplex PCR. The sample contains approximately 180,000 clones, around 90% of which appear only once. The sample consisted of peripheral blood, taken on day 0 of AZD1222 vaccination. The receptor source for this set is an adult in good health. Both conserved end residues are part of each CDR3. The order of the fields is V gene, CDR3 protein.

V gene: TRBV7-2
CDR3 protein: CASSLLRGNQPQHF

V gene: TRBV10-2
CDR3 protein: CASSELFTDTQYF

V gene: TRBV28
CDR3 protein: CASSFGGVYPYEQYF

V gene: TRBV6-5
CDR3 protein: CASRNRDRASEAFF

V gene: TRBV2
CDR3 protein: CASRPGQGPYEQYF

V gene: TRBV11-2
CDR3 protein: CASSLSRGTSYEQYF

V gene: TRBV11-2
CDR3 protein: CASSQGVANSPLHF

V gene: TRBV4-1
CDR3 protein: CASSHITGAETQYF

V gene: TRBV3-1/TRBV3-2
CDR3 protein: CASSQSGQGQAFF

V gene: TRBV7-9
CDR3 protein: CASPLKSPSTGGELFF

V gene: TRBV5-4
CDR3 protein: CASSLQDPTYGYTF

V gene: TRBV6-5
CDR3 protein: CASSPRDSSYEQYF

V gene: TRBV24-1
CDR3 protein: CATSEPDRGRAKNIQYF

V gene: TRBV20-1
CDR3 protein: CSASEGQGEETQYF

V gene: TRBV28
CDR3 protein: CASRGQGSPNEQFF

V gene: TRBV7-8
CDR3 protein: CASSLIGGDSEAFF

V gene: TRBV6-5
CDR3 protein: CASAGTGTGGYTF

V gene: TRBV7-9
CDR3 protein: CASSSQDRGRITGELFF

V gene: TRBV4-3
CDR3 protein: CASSQEGGDTQYF

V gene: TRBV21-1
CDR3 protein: CASRRVAEAFF

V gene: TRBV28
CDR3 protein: CASSPYAGTGANYGYTF

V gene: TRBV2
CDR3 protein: CASSEPGGGTEAFF

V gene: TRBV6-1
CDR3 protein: CASRTKTGELFF

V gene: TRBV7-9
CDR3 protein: CASSRGDTYGYTF

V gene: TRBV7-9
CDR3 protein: CASSARSSYEQYF

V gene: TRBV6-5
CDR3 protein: CASSYATANTGELFF

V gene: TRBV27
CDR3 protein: CASSLSSTGGNSPLHF

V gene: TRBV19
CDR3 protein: CASSLQGRNYGYTF

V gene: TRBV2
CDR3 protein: CASSAGTLGEKLFF

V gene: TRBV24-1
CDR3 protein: CATSTGAQETQYF

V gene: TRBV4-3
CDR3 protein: CASSQGATSGEKLFF

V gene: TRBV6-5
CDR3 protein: CASNRGAEAFF

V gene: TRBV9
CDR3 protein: CASSVEGIGYTF

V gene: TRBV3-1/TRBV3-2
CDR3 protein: CASSQELEPLHF

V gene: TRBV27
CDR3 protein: CASSLRVGLARTDTQYF

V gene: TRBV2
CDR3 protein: CASSDRLPGSGNTIYF

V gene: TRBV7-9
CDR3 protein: CASSLAGLPEQYF

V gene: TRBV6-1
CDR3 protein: CASSERKGYQYF

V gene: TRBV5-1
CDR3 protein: CASSLPPNDYGYTF

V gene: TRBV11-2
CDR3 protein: CASSLGGTGSWEAFF

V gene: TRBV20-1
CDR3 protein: CSASGSTYEQYF

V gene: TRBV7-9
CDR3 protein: CASSLANGGVIEKLFF

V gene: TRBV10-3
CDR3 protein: CAISGVISYNEQFF

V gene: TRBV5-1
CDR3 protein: CASSLEAGGRTDTQYF

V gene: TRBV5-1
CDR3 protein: CASSFSTSGGYEQFF

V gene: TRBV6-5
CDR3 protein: CASNQGGVDYGYTF